Included here is one TCR beta chain sequence, with context. The antigen remains unidentified. Each CDR3 protein gets one entry after TCRdb re-called the RT-PCR reads with MiXCR. The table lists a few hundred thousand distinct CDR3 sequences, roughly 12% of them singletons. The data were obtained in a study of response to subunit inactivated influenza vaccine. Study results and limitations: The authors put forward the suggestion that each seasonal influenza vaccination may bring in only a limited number of new T cells.

The CDR3 has 14 amino acids. Trimming took off 0 bases at V and 3 bases at J, with 11 bases between the two ends. The germline CDR1 and CDR2 sequences are DFQATT and SNEGSKA (reference sequence). The same data also went into a second study, on T cells expressing NK-cell markers. That publication notes: UMIs were included in TCR beta cDNA generated by 5'RACE template switching. Dominant NKG2C+ clonotypes accounted for about 1.0-8% of CD8+ T cells in about six donors. One observes that, in a handful of donors, these clonotypes were also the leading ones within the CD3+CD56-NKG2C+ fraction.

Sequencing was performed on PBMCs from blood, taken on the day of vaccination. V and J are TRBV20-1 and TRBJ2-5; D gene ambiguous. This TCR derives from a man aged 45-60 years who received an inactivated influenza vaccine. For the CDR3, the DNA is TGCAGTGCTAGAGATTGGATGAAAGAAGAGACCCAGTACTTC. Translated, it gives CSARDWMKEETQYF.